The 4 T cell receptor beta chains below were found in one sample sequenced in a study of chemoradiotherapy in HPV16-positive cancers. TCRdb keeps only in-frame clones here, not all; method: immunoSEQ multiplex PCR. The data show 65,000 to 80,000 clones, about 88% seen once. Source: blood, taken from a patient who underwent chemoradiotherapy. The receptors originated from a human donor with HPV-associated anogenital cancer.

The genes are TRBV6-6 and TRBJ2-7; D tentatively fits TRBD1 or TRBD2 (5 bases each). The germline V and J ends were trimmed by 8 bases and 3 bases, with 14 bases remaining between them. Germline CDR1 MNHNY, CDR2 SVGAGI (reference sequence). The CDR3 runs to 13 residues. CDR3 protein: CASAGTRLYEQYF. In DNA form, the CDR3 reads TGTGCCAGCGCCGGGACGAGACTCTACGAGCAGTACTTC.

The chain has TRBV11-2 and TRBJ2-7; perhaps D is TRBD1 or TRBD2 (7 bases each). Trimming removed 0 bases at V and 0 bases at J, with 18 bases between. The CDR3 totals 18 residues. CDR1 is SGHAT and CDR2 is FQNNGV in the germline V gene. CDR3 coding DNA: TGTGCCAGCAGCTTAGATCAGGGAGGGGGCGTGATCTCCTACGAGCAGTACTTC. Its protein product is CASSLDQGGGVISYEQYF.

The chain couples TRBV5-6 to TRBJ1-2; D perhaps matches TRBD1 (5 bases). The V and J ends lost 1 base and 4 bases respectively, with 11 bases between them. The CDR3 has 14 amino acids. Germline CDR1 SGHDT, CDR2 YYEEEE. This chain's CDR3 is CASSLTGVGYGYTF. CDR3 in DNA: TGTGCCAGCAGCTTGACGGGGGTTGGCTATGGCTACACCTTC.

V usage is TRBV5-6 and J usage is TRBJ2-2; a weak D match, TRBD2 (5 bases). Germline V gives CDR1 SGHDT, CDR2 YYEEEE. V shed 2 bases and J shed 3 bases, with 11 bases lying between them. There are 15 residues in the CDR3. CDR3 residues: CASSFGLGDTGELFF. CDR3 in DNA: TGTGCCAGCAGCTTTGGTCTGGGAGACACCGGGGAGCTGTTTTTT.